The 28 T cell receptor beta chains in this list originate from one sample, sequenced in a study of T cell responses to AZD1222 COVID-19 vaccine. TCRdb's table, derived via immunoSEQ multiplex PCR, lists solely in-frame clones and lacks some. Among 69,000 or so clones listed, roughly 87% were seen once. The sequencing here drew on peripheral blood, taken 28 days after the second AZD1222 dose. The receptors were sampled from an adult who received the AZD1222 COVID-19 vaccine.

The rearrangement links TRBV7-2 to TRBJ1-5; 7 bases agree with TRBD1. The V gene end was trimmed by 1 base and the J gene end by 3 bases; junction bases not matched to a gene: 3. Germline CDR1 reads SGHTA; CDR2 reads FQGNSA. The CDR3 length is 15 residues. CDR3 loop: CASSLEGTVNQPQHF. The CDR3 coding sequence is TGTGCCAGCAGCTTAGAGGGGACAGTCAATCAGCCCCAGCATTTT.

V is TRBV27 and J is TRBJ2-7; 7 bases are shared with TRBD1. The V gene's germline CDR1 is MNHEY and CDR2 SMNVEV (reference sequence). V shed 8 bases, J shed 0 bases, and the junction held 7 bases outside the gene matches. This CDR3 region has 14 residues. The DNA for the CDR3 is TGTGCCAGCCGCCTTCGGGACAGCTCCTACGAGCAGTACTTC. It codes for CASRLRDSSYEQYF.

The CDR3 here is CSGRQGNGATNEKLFF. The CDR3 DNA reads TGCAGCGGTCGACAGGGGAACGGTGCAACTAATGAAAAACTGTTTTTT. This rearrangement joins TRBV29-1 to TRBJ1-4, with 8 bases matching TRBD1. CDR3 length: 16 amino acids. The ends lost 7 bases at V and 0 bases at J; junction bases unmatched: 10. The germline V gene has CDR1 SQVTM and CDR2 ANQGSEA. Supplemented by reference TRBV29-1 and TRBJ1-4, the full variable domain reads SAVISQKPSRDICQRGTSLTIQCQVDSQVTMMFWYRQQPGQSLTLIATANQGSEATYESGFVIDKFPISRPNLTFSTLTVSNMSPEDSSIYLCSGRQGNGATNEKLFFGSGTQLSVL.

The gene calls are TRBV7-2 and TRBJ1-5; D remains unclear. The germline V and J ends were trimmed by 2 bases and 4 bases, with 6 bases remaining between them. CDR3 length: 13 residues. In germline, CDR1 is SGHTA, CDR2 FQGNSA. CDR3 in DNA: TGTGCCAGCAGCTTAAAGTGGAATCAGCCCCAGCATTTT. Its translation: CASSLKWNQPQHF.

V usage is TRBV7-2 and J usage is TRBJ1-2, with D possibly TRBD1 on 6 matching bases. Deletions cut 3 bases from V and 5 bases from J, with 16 bases between. The germline CDR1 and CDR2 sequences are SGHTA and FQGNSA. The CDR3 contains 15 residues. The CDR3, as DNA: TGTGCCAGCAGCTTCCCGCAGGGGACGGGGTATGGCTACACCTTC. Protein: CASSFPQGTGYGYTF. Full variable domain (outside the CDR3, taken from reference TRBV7-2 and TRBJ1-2): GAGVSQSPSNKVTEKGKDVELRCDPISGHTALYWYRQSLGQGLEFLIYFQGNSAPDKSGLPSDRFSAERTGGSVSTLTIQRTQQEDSAVYLCASSFPQGTGYGYTFGSGTRLTVV.

The chain links TRBV18 to TRBJ2-7; 9 positions match TRBD1. CDR1 and CDR2 from the germline V gene are KGHSH and LQKENI. The J segment lost 6 bases and the V segment lost 3 bases, leaving 6 bases of the junction unmatched. The CDR3 covers 14 residues. CDR3 loop: CASSPGQGRAEQYF. CDR3 coding DNA: TGTGCCAGCTCACCCGGACAGGGGAGGGCCGAGCAGTACTTC.

The chain combines TRBV19 with TRBJ1-3; D is uncertain. V lost 4 bases, J lost 4 bases, and 14 bases lay in between. The germline gives CDR1 LNHDA, CDR2 SQIVND (reference sequence). The CDR3 is 15 residues long. The CDR3 is CASSTSGGSGNTIYF. The CDR3, as DNA: TGTGCCAGTAGTACCTCGGGAGGGTCCGGAAACACCATATATTTT.

The chain employs TRBV5-1 and TRBJ2-1, with D perhaps assigned TRBD1 or TRBD2 (5 bases each). Trimming took 2 bases from V and 0 from J, leaving 12 bases between them. The CDR3 has 16 residues. Per germline, CDR1 SGHRS and CDR2 YFSETQ. As DNA, the CDR3 is TGCGCCAGCAGCTTTGGGACGGTTAACTCCTACAATGAGCAGTTCTTC. Translation: CASSFGTVNSYNEQFF.

This chain joins TRBV6-5 and TRBJ1-2; D not resolved. CDR3 length: 14 residues. CDR1 MNHEY and CDR2 SVGAGI come from the germline V gene. The V end lost 10 bases, the J end lost 4 bases, and 19 bases lay between the germline ends. CDR3 protein: CATLWSGPPYGYTF. The CDR3 DNA follows: TGTGCCACCCTATGGTCAGGACCTCCCTATGGCTACACCTTC.

The rearrangement links TRBV6-5 to TRBJ1-6; D uncertain. Germline CDR1 is MNHEY and CDR2 is SVGAGI. V was trimmed by 0 bases and J by 10 bases, leaving 10 bases between them. The CDR3 is 14 residues long. CDR3 nucleotides: TGTGCCAGCAGTTACTCCCGGCAGAACTCACCCCTCCACTTT. The encoded protein is CASSYSRQNSPLHF.

The chain uses TRBV19 and TRBJ2-2, with D unclear. V dropped 2 bases and J dropped 2 bases, with 9 bases sitting between them. The length of the CDR3 is 15 residues. Germline loops: CDR1 LNHDA, CDR2 SQIVND (reference sequence). The CDR3 spells CASSITRPNTGELFF. For the CDR3, the DNA is TGTGCCAGTAGTATAACGCGGCCAAACACCGGGGAGCTGTTTTTT.

V usage is TRBV5-5 and J usage is TRBJ1-1; 9 bases are a match to TRBD1. The CDR3 runs 14 residues. Germline V lookup: CDR1 SGHKS, CDR2 YYEKEE (reference sequence). V lost 0 bases and J lost 5; bases outside the gene matches: 2. The CDR3 loop is CASSLETGGTEAFF. Here the CDR3 DNA reads TGTGCCAGCAGCTTGGAGACAGGGGGAACTGAAGCTTTCTTT.

This chain uses TRBV19 with TRBJ2-5; 7 nucleotides agree with TRBD1. Looked up from germline, CDR1 is LNHDA and CDR2 is SQIVND (reference sequence). The CDR3 spans 13 residues. Trimming at V came to 4 bases and at J to 2 bases, leaving 1 base not matched to a gene. In DNA, the CDR3 is TGTGCCAGTAGTACGGGACAGCAAGAGACCCAGTACTTC. This sequence encodes CASSTGQQETQYF.

The genes are TRBV5-1 and TRBJ1-2; possible D gene TRBD1, 5 bases. V was pared by 0 bases and J by 1 base, with 10 bases between. Germline CDR1 and CDR2: SGHRS and YFSETQ. The CDR3 extends over 15 amino acids. The CDR3 here is CASSLVLDSNYGYTF. CDR3 nucleotide sequence: TGCGCCAGCAGCTTGGTTCTTGACAGTAACTATGGCTACACCTTC.

The chain joins TRBV6-1 to TRBJ1-5; D is perhaps TRBD1 (5 bases). The CDR3 is made up of 19 amino acids. Trimming took off 2 bases at V and 0 bases at J, with 20 bases between the two ends. Germline lookup yields CDR1 MNHNS and CDR2 SASEGT. CDR3 nucleotides: TGTGCCAGCAGTGAATTTTGGGGGGAGGTACAGAATAGCAATCAGCCCCAGCATTTT. Amino acid sequence: CASSEFWGEVQNSNQPQHF.

V and J are TRBV7-9 and TRBJ2-4, with D perhaps matching TRBD2 (5 bases). The CDR3 spans 14 residues. Germline V gene lookup returns CDR1 SEHNR and CDR2 FQNEAQ (reference sequence). The V end was cut by 2 bases, the J end by 5 bases, with 10 bases between. The CDR3 DNA sequence: TGTGCCAGCAGCTTAACCGGGGTGGAAAACATTCAGTACTTC. It encodes CASSLTGVENIQYF.

The chain combines TRBV19 with TRBJ1-4; D is ambiguous. The germline CDR1 and CDR2 sequences are LNHDA and SQIVND (reference sequence). This CDR3 contains 15 residues. V was clipped by 7 bases and J by 4 bases, with 16 bases between them. The CDR3 DNA reads TGTGCCAGTAAGGTCCCTGGGCAAAATAATGAAAAACTGTTTTTT. Translating gives CASKVPGQNNEKLFF.

The rearrangement uses TRBV30 and TRBJ1-2; TRBD1 agrees at 12 bases. This CDR3 region has 14 residues. J gave up 4 bases and V 7 bases, and 7 bases lay outside the gene matches. The germline CDR1 and CDR2 sequences are GTSNPN and SVGIG (reference sequence). The CDR3 region has the DNA TGTGCCTCAAGGGGGACAGGGGGCTTCTATGGCTACACCTTC. Translating it yields CASRGTGGFYGYTF.

This rearrangement joins TRBV10-2 to TRBJ1-1, with D possibly being TRBD1 (5 bases). The germline V and J ends were trimmed by 10 bases and 4 bases, with 19 bases remaining between them. This CDR3 contains 14 residues. Looked up from germline, CDR1 is WSHSY and CDR2 is SAAADI. CDR3 sequence (DNA): TGCGCCACCGCCCCTCCACTTGGGGGCACTGAAGCTTTCTTT. Translated, it gives CATAPPLGGTEAFF.

This rearrangement joins TRBV5-6 to TRBJ1-6; TRBD1 agrees at 8 bases. Trimming removed 4 bases from V and 6 bases from J; junction bases left unmatched: 6. Germline CDR1 SGHDT, CDR2 YYEEEE. This CDR3 has 15 residues. The CDR3 DNA sequence: TGTGCCAGCAGCCTAGGACAGGGAGGTAATTCACCCCTCCACTTT. This encodes CASSLGQGGNSPLHF.

This chain links TRBV7-2 with TRBJ2-3; 7 bases agree with TRBD2. After removal of 1 base from V and 0 bases from J, the junction contained 4 bases not matched to a gene. CDR3 length: 16 residues. Germline CDR1 reads SGHTA; CDR2 reads FQGNSA. The CDR3 bases are TGTGCCAGCAGCTTAGAATATAGCGGGAGCACAGATACGCAGTATTTT. Amino acids: CASSLEYSGSTDTQYF.

Written as DNA, the CDR3 is TGCGCCAGCAGCTTGGGGCGGATGGGGACTGAAGCTTTCTTT. This codes for CASSLGRMGTEAFF. V usage is TRBV5-1 and J usage is TRBJ1-1; no firm D call. Trimming stripped 0 bases from V and 5 bases from J, with 11 bases between. From germline, CDR1 is SGHRS and CDR2 YFSETQ. The CDR3 has 14 amino acids.

This clone was observed a single time. The chain couples TRBV19 to TRBJ1-5, with D possibly matching TRBD1 (5 bases). This CDR3 region has 16 residues. Germline values: CDR1 LNHDA, CDR2 SQIVND (reference sequence). V was pared by 6 bases and J by 0 bases, with 15 bases between. The CDR3 here is CASSDSFPYSNQPQHF. The CDR3 bases are TGTGCCAGTAGCGACAGCTTTCCCTATAGCAATCAGCCCCAGCATTTT. The entire variable domain, with the rest obtained from reference TRBV19 and TRBJ1-5, is as follows: DGGITQSPKYLFRKEGQNVTLSCEQNLNHDAMYWYRQDPGQGLRLIYYSQIVNDFQKGDIAEGYSVSREKKESFPLTVTSAQKNPTAFYLCASSDSFPYSNQPQHFGDGTRLSIL.

This chain links TRBV6-6 with TRBJ1-5, with D possibly being TRBD1 (5 bases). The germline V gene has CDR1 MNHNY and CDR2 SVGAGI (reference sequence). The CDR3 sequence is 15 residues long. The V and J ends lost 0 bases and 3 bases respectively, with 9 bases between them. CDR3 sequence: CASSYSGRINQPQHF. The CDR3 nucleotides read TGTGCCAGCAGTTACTCGGGGCGGATCAATCAGCCCCAGCATTTT.

V and J are TRBV18 and TRBJ1-5, with 10 nucleotides matching TRBD1. Germline V gives CDR1 KGHSH, CDR2 LQKENI. The CDR3 contains 16 residues. J lost 2 bases, V lost 1 base, and 2 bases had no gene match. Here the CDR3 reads CASSPRGTGGNQPQHF. The CDR3 DNA sequence: TGTGCCAGCTCACCACGGGGGACAGGGGGCAATCAGCCCCAGCATTTT.

The rearrangement joins TRBV27 to TRBJ2-6; possibly TRBD2 for D (5 bases). The V and J ends lost 7 bases and 1 base respectively, with 14 bases between them. CDR3 length: 16 amino acids. The germline V gene encodes CDR1 MNHEY and CDR2 SMNVEV (reference sequence). DNA for the CDR3: TGTGCCAGCATGATTAGCGAAACATCTGGGGCCAACGTCCTGACTTTC. It codes for CASMISETSGANVLTF.

V gene TRBV5-1 combines with J gene TRBJ2-7; D possibly corresponds to TRBD1 (5 bases). CDR3 length: 15 residues. Germline V CDR1 and CDR2: SGHRS, YFSETQ. With 4 bases removed from V and 5 bases from J, the gap between germline ends came to 19 bases. The CDR3 DNA reads as TGCGCCAGCAGCCGAAAGCCAGGGCAGGTTGACGAGCAGTACTTC. Its translation: CASSRKPGQVDEQYF.

This clone has a handful of counts. CDR3 protein: CASSEGKGRGRTASSYNEQFF. The CDR3 region has the DNA TGTGCCAGCAGTGAAGGGAAGGGGAGAGGCCGAACGGCTAGCTCCTACAATGAGCAGTTCTTC. The V and J genes are TRBV2 and TRBJ2-1, with D perhaps being TRBD1 or TRBD2 (5 bases each). From germline, CDR1 is SNHLY and CDR2 FYNNEI. This CDR3 is 21 amino acids long. Trimming pared 1 base from V and 0 bases from J, leaving 25 bases between.